The TCR beta chain described here comes from a study of blood T cell repertoires in COVID-19. Study information: Spain, Italy and the United States supplied samples that represented acute and convalescent COVID-19. Sample material is recorded as cDNA or gDNA derived from T cells, B-cell-depleted T cells, or PBMCs.

The age range of participants was about 18 to 89 years, with residence in about two dozen US areas. J lost 2 bases, V lost 6 bases, and 7 bases had no gene match. CDR3 length equals 14 residues. Germline V gene data show CDR1 as SGHNT and CDR2 as YYREEE (reference sequence). Assay used: immunoSEQ multiplex PCR; TCRdb lists only in-frame clones, some missing. The sample has approximately 64,000 clones; around 89% are singletons. This sequence joins TRBV5-4 and TRBJ2-7; TRBD2 matches at 8 bases. The receptor comes from a middle-aged woman who had recovered from COVID-19. Sequencing used PBMCs or T cells enriched from blood (not recorded which). The CDR3 coding sequence is TGTGCCAGCACCCTAGCCGGGGGGGCCTACGAGCAGTACTTC. Protein sequence: CASTLAGGAYEQYF.